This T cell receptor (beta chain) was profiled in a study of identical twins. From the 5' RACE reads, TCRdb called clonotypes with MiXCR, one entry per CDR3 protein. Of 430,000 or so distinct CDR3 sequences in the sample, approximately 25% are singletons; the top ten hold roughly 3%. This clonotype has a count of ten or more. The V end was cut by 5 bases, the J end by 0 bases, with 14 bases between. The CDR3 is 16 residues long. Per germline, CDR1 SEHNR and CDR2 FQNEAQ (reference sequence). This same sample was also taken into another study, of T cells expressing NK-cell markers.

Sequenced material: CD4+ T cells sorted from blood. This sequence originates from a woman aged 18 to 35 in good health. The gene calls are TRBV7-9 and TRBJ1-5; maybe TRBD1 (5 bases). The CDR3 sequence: CASSIYRGNSNQPQHF. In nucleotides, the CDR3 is TGTGCCAGCAGCATTTACCGGGGGAATAGCAATCAGCCCCAGCATTTT.